A single sample is the source of the 17 T cell receptor beta chains below, sequenced in a study of T-cell memory formation after mild COVID-19. TCRdb ran MiXCR on the 5' RACE reads and lists one entry per CDR3 protein. The table includes about 500,000 distinct CDR3 sequences, approximately 20% detected once. The sample comprised PBMCs or a T cell subset sorted from them (not recorded which). These receptors all come from an adult woman who had mild COVID-19 (a few samples of this study predate the infection). Cell type and time point are not known.

This sequence joins TRBV7-3 and TRBJ1-2; D unclear. Per germline, CDR1 SGHTA and CDR2 FQGTGA. Trimming cost V 1 base and J 4 bases, with 7 bases left between them. The CDR3 is made up of 13 amino acids. CDR3 sequence reads: CASSLSPGYGYTF. The CDR3 nucleotides are TGTGCCAGCAGCTTAAGCCCAGGCTATGGCTACACCTTC.

This clonotype was seen more than once but under ten times. The rearrangement links TRBV12-3 or TRBV12-4 to TRBJ1-6; D is unresolved. V was pared by 5 bases and J by 16 bases, with 18 bases between. The CDR3 runs 13 residues. The CDR3 here is CASSPDPGFQLHF. The DNA of the CDR3 is TGTGCCAGCAGTCCGGACCCGGGCTTCCAGCTCCACTTT.

This clonotype was picked up a small number of times. The V gene is TRBV5-1, the J gene TRBJ2-7; tentatively, D is TRBD1 (5 bases). V was shortened by 5 bases and J by 3 bases, with 12 bases between the two germline ends. Looked up from germline, CDR1 is SGHRS and CDR2 is YFSETQ. There are 13 residues in the CDR3. The CDR3 nucleotides read TGCGCCAGCAGACGCGACAGCTACTACGAGCAGTACTTC. It translates to CASRRDSYYEQYF.

This clonotype was counted at least ten times. CDR3 DNA: TGTGCCAGCAGTCCAATGCGGGACGGTGAAGCTTTCTTT. Translating it yields CASSPMRDGEAFF. The gene calls are TRBV7-2 and TRBJ1-1; weak D call: TRBD1 (5 bases). The CDR3 is 13 amino acids. Trimming stripped 6 bases from V and 7 bases from J, with 15 bases between. The germline V gene encodes CDR1 SGHTA and CDR2 FQGNSA.

This clonotype was counted ten times or more. The chain joins TRBV6-1 to TRBJ1-1; no definite D call. CDR1 is MNHNS, CDR2 SASEGT, per germline. Trimming stripped 1 base from V and 4 bases from J, with 10 bases between. The CDR3 spans 14 residues. CDR3 sequence (DNA): TGTGCCAGCAGTGAAGGAGGGTGGGCCACTGAAGCTTTCTTT. Residues: CASSEGGWATEAFF.

This clonotype was counted a few times. The chain carries TRBV5-1 and TRBJ2-5; D gene uncertain. Germline CDR1 reads SGHRS; CDR2 reads YFSETQ. Trimming took 5 bases from V and 1 from J, leaving 6 bases between them. The CDR3 loop spans 12 amino acids. Written as DNA, the CDR3 is TGCGCCAGCAGGGTGTTCCAAGAGACCCAGTACTTC. This codes for CASRVFQETQYF. The complete variable domain, with remaining parts taken from reference TRBV5-1 and TRBJ2-5, reads KAGVTQTPRYLIKTRGQQVTLSCSPISGHRSVSWYQQTPGQGLQFLFEYFSETQRNKGNFPGRFSGRQFSNSRSEMNVSTLELGDSALYLCASRVFQETQYFGPGTRLLVL.

The CDR3 nucleotides are TGTGCCAGAAAACCCTGGGCCAAAAACATTCAGTACTTC. Protein sequence: CARKPWAKNIQYF. V and J are TRBV21-1 and TRBJ2-4; the table gives TRBD1 as D, unverified against the DNA. TRBV21-1 is tagged as a pseudogene. The CDR3 totals 13 residues.

This clonotype was seen a few times. J is TRBJ2-3 and V is TRBV5-1, with 14 bases that match TRBD2. The germline CDR1 and CDR2 sequences are SGHRS and YFSETQ. V trimming: 0 bases; J trimming: 2 bases; junction bases outside the gene matches: 11. This CDR3 has 20 residues. CDR3 nucleotide sequence: TGCGCCAGCAGCTTGGCTGGGACTAGCGGGAGCAGGTTCCTCACAGATACGCAGTATTTT. This codes for CASSLAGTSGSRFLTDTQYF.

This clonotype was picked up a small number of times. This chain links TRBV20-1 with TRBJ2-3, with TRBD2 matching over 10 bases. The junction had 5 bases not matched to a gene; V was cut back by 5 bases and J by 3 bases. Germline lookup yields CDR1 DFQATT and CDR2 SNEGSKA (reference sequence). The CDR3 runs 14 residues. CDR3: CSAHRTSGTDTQYF. DNA for the CDR3: TGCAGTGCTCACCGGACTAGCGGTACAGATACGCAGTATTTT.

This clonotype was found many times. The chain carries TRBV30 and TRBJ1-6, with TRBD1 identical over 11 bases. The CDR3 sequence is 16 residues long. J was trimmed by 0 bases and V by 6 bases; bases with no gene match: 4. Germline CDR1 reads GTSNPN; CDR2 reads SVGIG (reference sequence). Here the CDR3 reads CACTGTGGSYNSPLHF. The CDR3 nucleotides read TGTGCCTGCACGGGGACAGGGGGCTCCTATAATTCACCCCTCCACTTT.

This rearrangement joins TRBV5-1 to TRBJ2-1; the D gene is possibly TRBD2 (5 bases). The V end was cut by 4 bases, the J end by 10 bases, with 9 bases between. The CDR3 is 11 residues long. Per germline, CDR1 SGHRS and CDR2 YFSETQ. CDR3 DNA sequence: TGCGCCAGCAGCCCAGGACTCGAGCAGTTCTTC. Protein product: CASSPGLEQFF. Variable domain in full (rest from reference TRBV5-1 and TRBJ2-1): KAGVTQTPRYLIKTRGQQVTLSCSPISGHRSVSWYQQTPGQGLQFLFEYFSETQRNKGNFPGRFSGRQFSNSRSEMNVSTLELGDSALYLCASSPGLEQFFGPGTRLTVL.

This clonotype was seen many times. The chain has TRBV12-3 or TRBV12-4 and TRBJ2-1; D unresolved. V was shortened by 3 bases and J by 1 base, with 7 bases between the two germline ends. The CDR3 loop spans 14 amino acids. The CDR3 sequence: CASSFKSSYNEQFF. CDR3 in DNA: TGTGCCAGCAGTTTCAAGAGTTCCTACAATGAGCAGTTCTTC.

This sequence joins TRBV12-3 or TRBV12-4 and TRBJ2-7, with a weak D call TRBD1 (5 bases). The V end lost 5 bases, the J end lost 9 bases, and 17 bases lay between the germline ends. This CDR3 region has 13 residues. In DNA, the CDR3 is TGTGCCAGCAGTCACCCGCGACAGTCCTGGCAGTACTTC. It is translated as CASSHPRQSWQYF.

The V call is TRBV7-2, the J call TRBJ2-1; 10 bases match TRBD2. Germline V gives CDR1 SGHTA, CDR2 FQGNSA. V lost 5 bases and J lost 7; bases outside the gene matches: 11. CDR3 length: 16 residues. The CDR3 spells CASSPSPQLAGNEQFF. The CDR3 coding sequence is TGTGCCAGCAGCCCAAGCCCCCAACTAGCGGGGAATGAGCAGTTCTTC.

This clonotype was counted only a few times. This chain links TRBV7-2 with TRBJ1-1, with a possible D match to TRBD1 (5 bases). With 3 bases removed from V and 4 bases from J, the gap between germline ends came to 15 bases. This CDR3 has 15 residues. Germline-derived CDR1 and CDR2 are SGHTA and FQGNSA. This CDR3 reads CASSFRRGRGTEAFF. The CDR3 nucleotides are TGTGCCAGCAGCTTCCGTAGGGGAAGGGGCACTGAAGCTTTCTTT.

The chain recombines TRBV7-2 with TRBJ2-7, with 8 bases that match TRBD2. CDR3 length equals 16 residues. Looked up from germline, CDR1 is SGHTA and CDR2 is FQGNSA. Trimming took 1 base from V and 1 from J; bases not matched to a gene: 6. CDR3 bases: TGTGCCAGCAGCTTAGTCGGAGCGGGGGAGTCCTACGAGCAGTACTTC. This codes for CASSLVGAGESYEQYF.

This clonotype has a handful of counts. The V and J genes are TRBV4-2 and TRBJ2-7; 13 bases line up with TRBD2. Per the germline V gene, CDR1 is LGHNA and CDR2 is YNFKEQ. There are 16 residues in the CDR3. V shed 3 bases, J shed 3 bases, and the junction held 5 bases outside the gene matches. The DNA of the CDR3 is TGTGCCAGCAGCCAGGACACTAGCGGGAGGGTCTACGAGCAGTACTTC. Translating it yields CASSQDTSGRVYEQYF.